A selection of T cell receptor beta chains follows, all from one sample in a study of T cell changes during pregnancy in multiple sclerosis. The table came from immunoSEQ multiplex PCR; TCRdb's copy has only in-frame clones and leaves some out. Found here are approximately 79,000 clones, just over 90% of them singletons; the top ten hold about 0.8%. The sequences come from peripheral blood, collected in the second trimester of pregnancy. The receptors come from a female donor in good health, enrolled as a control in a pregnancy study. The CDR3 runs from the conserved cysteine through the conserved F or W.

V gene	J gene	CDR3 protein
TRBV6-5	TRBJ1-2	CASRPGGSYGYTF
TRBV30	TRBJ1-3	CAWSPQTGGNTIYF
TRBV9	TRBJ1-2	CASSPVIGANYGYTF
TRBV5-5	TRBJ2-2	CASSKINTGELFF
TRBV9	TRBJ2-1	CASGWDRDNEQFF
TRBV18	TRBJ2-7	CASSRQGSEQYF
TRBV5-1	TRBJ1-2	CASSPDRAGGYTF
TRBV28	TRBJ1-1	CASSLWDRVTEAFF
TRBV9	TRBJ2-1	CASSSGGDNEQFF
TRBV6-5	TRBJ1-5	CASRDGLNNQPQHF
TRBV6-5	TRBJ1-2	CASGGQTLANYGYTF
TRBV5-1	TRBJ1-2	CASSQEPASGGYTF
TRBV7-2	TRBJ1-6	CASSSRQYSPLHF
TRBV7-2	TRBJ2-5	CASSQGQGARETQYF
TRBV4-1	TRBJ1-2	CASSQDPGTGGIYGYTF
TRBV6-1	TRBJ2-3	CASRRTSGRADTQYF
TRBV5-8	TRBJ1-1	CASSLEFGAGGYTEAFF
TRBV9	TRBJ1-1	CASSPGTGNPNTEAFF
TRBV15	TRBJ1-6	CATSRDRNWGQGLPLHF
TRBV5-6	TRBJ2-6	CASQLVSSGANVLTF
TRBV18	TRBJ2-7	CASSPNYYEQYF
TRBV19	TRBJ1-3	CASTFGLVSGNTIYF
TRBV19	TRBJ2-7	CASRDGAEQYF
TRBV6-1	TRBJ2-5	CASSEVGGGQYF
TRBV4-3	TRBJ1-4	CASSQDVRTGHEKLFF
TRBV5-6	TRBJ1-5	CASSGTGGQPQHF
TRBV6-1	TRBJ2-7	CASSARTGSYEQYF
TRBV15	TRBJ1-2	CATSSRTGGSGGYTF
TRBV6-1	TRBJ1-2	CASSGTGNYGYTF
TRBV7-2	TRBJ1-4	CASSLQGAGEKLFF
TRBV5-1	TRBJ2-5	CASSLDWGDGQETQYF
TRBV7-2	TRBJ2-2	CASSPSTGVRIAGELFF
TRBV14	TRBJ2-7	CASSDDRVYYEQYF
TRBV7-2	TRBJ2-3	CASSPFGTGGSSTDTQYF
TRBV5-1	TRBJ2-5	CASSFAGLETQYF
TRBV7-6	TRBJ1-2	CASSSYLGGGYTF
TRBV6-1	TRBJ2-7	CASSEEVGSGGEQYF
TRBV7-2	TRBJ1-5	CASSPGTGVRGNQPQHF
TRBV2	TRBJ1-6	CASSVSGGEYSPLHF
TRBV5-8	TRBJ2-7	CASSSGRSGGGPYEQYF
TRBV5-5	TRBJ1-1	CASSLQGMNTEAFF
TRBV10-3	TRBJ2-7	CAISEAVTGTYEQYF
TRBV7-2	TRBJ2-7	CASSRISGGAYEQYF
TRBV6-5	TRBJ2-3	CASSLTRGGITDTQYF
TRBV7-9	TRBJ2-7	CASSLPKLAGDFYEQYF
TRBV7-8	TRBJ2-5	CASSLGPGAQETQYF
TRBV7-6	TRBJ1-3	CASSLQGIGNTIYF
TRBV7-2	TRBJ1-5	CASNIGGFNQPQHF
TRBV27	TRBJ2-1	CASTVGGGNNEQFF
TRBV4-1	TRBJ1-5	CASSHPLRGQGNQPQHF
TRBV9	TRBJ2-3	CASSVGSNGGAGDTQYF